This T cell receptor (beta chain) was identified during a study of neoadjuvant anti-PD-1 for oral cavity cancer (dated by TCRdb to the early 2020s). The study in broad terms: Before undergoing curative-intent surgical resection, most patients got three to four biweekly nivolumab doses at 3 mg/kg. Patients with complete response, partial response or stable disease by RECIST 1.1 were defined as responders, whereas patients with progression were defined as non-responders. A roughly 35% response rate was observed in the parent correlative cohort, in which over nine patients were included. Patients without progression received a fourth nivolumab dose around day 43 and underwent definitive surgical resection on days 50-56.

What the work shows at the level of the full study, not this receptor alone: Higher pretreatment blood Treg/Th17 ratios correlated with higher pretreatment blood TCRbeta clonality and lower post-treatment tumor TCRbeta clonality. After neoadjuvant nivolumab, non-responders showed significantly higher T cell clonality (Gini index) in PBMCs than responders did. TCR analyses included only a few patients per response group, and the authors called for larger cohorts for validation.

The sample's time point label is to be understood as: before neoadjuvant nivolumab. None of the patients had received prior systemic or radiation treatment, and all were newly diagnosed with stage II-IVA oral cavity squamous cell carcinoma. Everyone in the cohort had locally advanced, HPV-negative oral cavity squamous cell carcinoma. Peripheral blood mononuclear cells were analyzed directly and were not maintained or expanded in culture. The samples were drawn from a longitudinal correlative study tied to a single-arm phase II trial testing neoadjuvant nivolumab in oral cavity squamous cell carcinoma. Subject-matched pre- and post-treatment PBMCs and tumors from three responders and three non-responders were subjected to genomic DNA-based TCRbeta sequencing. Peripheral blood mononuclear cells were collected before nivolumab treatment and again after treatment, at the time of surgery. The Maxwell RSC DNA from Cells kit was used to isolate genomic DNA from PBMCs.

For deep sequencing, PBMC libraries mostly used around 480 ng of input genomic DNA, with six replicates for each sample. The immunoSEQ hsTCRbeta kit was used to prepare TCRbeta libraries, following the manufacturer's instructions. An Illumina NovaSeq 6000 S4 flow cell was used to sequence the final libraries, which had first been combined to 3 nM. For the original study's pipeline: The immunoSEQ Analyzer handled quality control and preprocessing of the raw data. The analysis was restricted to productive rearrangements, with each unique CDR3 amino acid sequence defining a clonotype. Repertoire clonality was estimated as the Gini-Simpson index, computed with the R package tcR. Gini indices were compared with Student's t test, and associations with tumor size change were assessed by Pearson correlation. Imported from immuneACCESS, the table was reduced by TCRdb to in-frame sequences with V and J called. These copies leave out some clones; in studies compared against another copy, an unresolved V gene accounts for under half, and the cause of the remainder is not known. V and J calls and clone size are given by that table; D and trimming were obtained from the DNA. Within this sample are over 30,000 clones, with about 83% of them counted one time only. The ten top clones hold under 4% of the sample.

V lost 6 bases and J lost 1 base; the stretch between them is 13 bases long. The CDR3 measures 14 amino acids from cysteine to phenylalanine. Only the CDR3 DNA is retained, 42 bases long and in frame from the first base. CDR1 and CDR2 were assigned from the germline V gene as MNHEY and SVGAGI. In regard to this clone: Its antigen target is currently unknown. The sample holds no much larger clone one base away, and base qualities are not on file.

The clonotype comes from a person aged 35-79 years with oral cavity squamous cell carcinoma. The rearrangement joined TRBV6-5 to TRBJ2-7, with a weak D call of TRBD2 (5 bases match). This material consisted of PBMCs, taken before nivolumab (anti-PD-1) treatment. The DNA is TGTGCCAGCAGCCGGGAAAAGGGATCCTACGAGCAGTACTTC. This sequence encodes CASSREKGSYEQYF.